The 20 T cell receptor beta chains reported below all come from one sample, sequenced in a study of post-analysis software for immune sequencing data. Broader study findings: A handful of TRBV segments, including TRBV5-6, TRBV5-1 and TRBV20-1, were more frequent in patients than controls.

Included in the TCR beta cDNA libraries were unique molecular identifiers. TCRdb redid the calling of the PCR reads with MiXCR, one entry per CDR3 protein. The repertoire includes 450,000 to 650,000 distinct CDR3 sequences, roughly 45% of them detected once, and around 1.7% sits in the top ten. These receptors have no identified antigens. The sequencing input was blood. These receptors all come from a girl aged 10 to 17 with multiple sclerosis.

This rearrangement joins TRBV20-1 to TRBJ1-5; no clear D. V dropped 3 bases and J dropped 10 bases, with 16 bases sitting between them. CDR1 is DFQATT and CDR2 is SNEGSKA in the germline V gene (reference sequence). This CDR3 is built from 13 residues. DNA of the CDR3: TGCAGTGCTAGCACACGATCGTATGGACCCCAGCATTTT. As protein: CSASTRSYGPQHF.

This clonotype was found a few times. This rearrangement joins TRBV10-3 to TRBJ2-5, with TRBD2 matching 10 bases. J lost 5 bases, V lost 4 bases, and 7 bases had no gene match. CDR3 length: 15 residues. Looked up from germline, CDR1 is ENHRY and CDR2 is SYGVKD. DNA for the CDR3: TGTGCCATCAGTGCCAAGCGGGAGGGCCCCGAGACCCAGTACTTC. Protein sequence: CAISAKREGPETQYF.

The J gene is TRBJ2-7, the V gene TRBV7-6, with a tentative D call TRBD2 (5 bases). Germline assignment: CDR1 SGHVS and CDR2 FNYEAQ. This CDR3 region has 15 residues. Trimming cost V 1 base and J 4 bases, with 14 bases left between them. DNA of the CDR3: TGTGCCAGCAGCTTAGTCGATGGCGGAGGATACGAGCAGTACTTC. Translation: CASSLVDGGGYEQYF.

This rearrangement joins TRBV3-1 to TRBJ1-5; D gene uncertain. V lost 3 bases to trimming and J lost 4 bases, with 13 bases between them. CDR1 is LGHDT, CDR2 YNNKEL, per germline (reference sequence). The CDR3 has 15 residues. This CDR3 is CASSHAHGPNQPQHF. The CDR3, as DNA: TGTGCCAGCAGCCACGCCCACGGACCTAATCAGCCCCAGCATTTT.

This clonotype has more than one count but fewer than ten. The CDR3 nucleotides read TGTGCCAGCAGACAAGGGGCTAGCGGGAGCGAGCAGTACTTC. It translates to CASRQGASGSEQYF. This chain joins TRBV11-2 and TRBJ2-5, with 10 bases lining up with TRBD2. The J call is doubtful: the DNA matches TRBJ2-7 better. Per the germline V gene, CDR1 is SGHAT and CDR2 is FQNNGV. This CDR3 spans 14 amino acids.

This clonotype turned up a few times. The CDR3 loop reads CSAREPTGAPDEQFF. CDR3 DNA sequence: TGCAGTGCTAGAGAACCGACAGGGGCCCCAGATGAGCAGTTCTTC. The chain joins TRBV20-1 to TRBJ2-1; the match to TRBD1 covers 8 bases. The CDR3 is 15 residues long. J gave up 8 bases and V 0 bases, and 9 bases lay outside the gene matches. The germline gives CDR1 DFQATT, CDR2 SNEGSKA (reference sequence).

V and J are TRBV6-2 or TRBV6-3 and TRBJ2-5, with D possibly matching TRBD2 (5 bases). Trimming cost V 5 bases and J 5 bases, with 15 bases left between them. Germline loops: CDR1 MNHEY, CDR2 SVGEGT. This CDR3 is 14 amino acids long. The chain's CDR3 is CASSPSGMRETQYF. The CDR3, as DNA: TGTGCCAGCAGTCCATCCGGGATGAGGGAGACCCAGTACTTC.

The rearrangement links TRBV12-3 or TRBV12-4 to TRBJ1-5; D might be TRBD1 (5 bases). The CDR3 has 13 amino acids. The V gene lost 5 bases and the J gene lost 7 bases, with 12 bases spanning the gap. The CDR3 here is CASSTGPRQPQHF. In DNA form, the CDR3 reads TGTGCCAGCAGTACAGGTCCGAGGCAGCCCCAGCATTTT.

The V and J genes are TRBV20-1 and TRBJ1-4, with D unclear. V was clipped by 3 bases and J by 8 bases, with 10 bases between them. The germline gives CDR1 DFQATT, CDR2 SNEGSKA (reference sequence). CDR3 length: 12 residues. The CDR3 spells CSASIDREKLFF. In DNA, the CDR3 is TGCAGTGCTAGTATAGACCGGGAAAAACTGTTTTTT.

The chain joins TRBV6-5 to TRBJ1-4, with TRBD1 as a possible D gene (5 bases). Looked up from germline, CDR1 is MNHEY and CDR2 is SVGAGI. V dropped 2 bases and J dropped 3 bases, with 10 bases sitting between them. The CDR3 runs 15 residues. This CDR3 is CASSYVGGANEKLFF. The DNA for the CDR3 is TGTGCCAGCAGTTACGTGGGGGGTGCTAATGAAAAACTGTTTTTT.

Worth noting for this clonotype: This could be a read error, since a much larger clone is one nucleotide away. The V gene is TRBV29-1, the J gene TRBJ2-1; D remains unclear. Trimming took off 3 bases at V and 6 bases at J, with 3 bases between the two ends. The CDR3 is 10 residues long. CDR1 and CDR2 from the germline V gene are SQVTM and ANQGSEA. CDR3 sequence (DNA): TGCAGCGTTGAGGGCAATGAGCAGTTCTTC. Encoded protein: CSVEGNEQFF.

The chain couples TRBV20-1 to TRBJ2-1, with D perhaps matching TRBD2 (5 bases). Germline values: CDR1 DFQATT, CDR2 SNEGSKA (reference sequence). CDR3 length: 19 residues. Trimming stripped 1 base from V and 9 bases from J, with 31 bases between. CDR3 sequence: CSARGPYPQGEGIEGEQFF. The CDR3 region has the DNA TGCAGTGCTAGAGGACCGTATCCCCAAGGAGAGGGAATTGAGGGTGAGCAGTTCTTC.

The chain is built from TRBV9 and TRBJ2-7; 9 bases map to TRBD2. Losses at the gene ends were 0 bases for V and 6 bases for J; bases not matched to a gene: 10. Looked up from germline, CDR1 is SGDLS and CDR2 is YYNGEE. The length of the CDR3 is 16 residues. The CDR3 bases are TGTGCCAGCAGCGTAGGGACTAGCGTCCTTAACCTCGAGCAGTACTTC. Its translation: CASSVGTSVLNLEQYF.

The rearrangement links TRBV7-9 to TRBJ2-7; 8 positions match TRBD2. J lost 5 bases, V lost 5 bases, and 8 bases had no gene match. Germline values: CDR1 SEHNR, CDR2 FQNEAQ (reference sequence). The CDR3 has 14 residues. CDR3 DNA sequence: TGTGCCAGCAGCCCCAGCGGGAGTTACGACGAGCAGTACTTC. This encodes CASSPSGSYDEQYF.

The rearrangement joins TRBV20-1 to TRBJ2-1; 8 bases are a match to TRBD2. Trimming took 6 bases from V and 5 from J; bases not matched to a gene: 18. CDR3 length: 17 residues. Germline assignment: CDR1 DFQATT and CDR2 SNEGSKA (reference sequence). The CDR3 DNA reads TGCAGTGCCCCGACCGACGGCTCTAGCGGGCGGCACAATGAGCAGTTCTTC. This codes for CSAPTDGSSGRHNEQFF.

This sequence joins TRBV15 and TRBJ1-2; D might be TRBD1 (5 bases). The V and J ends lost 0 bases and 5 bases respectively, with 16 bases between them. Looked up from germline, CDR1 is LNHNV and CDR2 is YYDKDF (reference sequence). The length of the CDR3 is 16 residues. CDR3 nucleotides: TGTGCCACCAGCAGAGAAGGCATGGGGGGAAAATATGGCTACACCTTC. This encodes CATSREGMGGKYGYTF.

This clonotype was recorded a few times. The V call is TRBV4-2, the J call TRBJ1-5; perhaps TRBD1 as D (6 bases). The germline V gene encodes CDR1 LGHNA and CDR2 YNFKEQ. The ends were cut back, 0 bases at V and 6 bases at J, with 12 bases in the middle. This CDR3 has 15 amino acids. The CDR3 DNA is TGTGCCAGCAGCCAAGAAAGGCTAGGGGGTCAGCCCCAGCATTTT. This translates into CASSQERLGGQPQHF.

J is TRBJ2-7 and V is TRBV20-1, with 9 bases that match TRBD1. The CDR3 is 13 amino acids. Trimming removed 3 bases from V and 2 bases from J; junction bases left unmatched: 2. Germline CDR1 DFQATT, CDR2 SNEGSKA (reference sequence). The CDR3 spells CSARRQGAYEQYF. The CDR3 DNA is TGCAGTGCTAGGCGACAGGGGGCCTACGAGCAGTACTTC.

The CDR3 coding sequence is TGTGCCAGCAGCGTCTCGGACTATTTCAATGAGCAGTTCTTC. It translates to CASSVSDYFNEQFF. The chain uses TRBV9 and TRBJ2-1, with D possibly TRBD2 on 6 matching bases. Germline-derived CDR1 and CDR2 are SGDLS and YYNGEE. Trimming left V 2 bases short and J 6 bases short, with 12 bases between. There are 14 residues in the CDR3.

The chain employs TRBV9 and TRBJ2-6, with no clear D. CDR1 is SGDLS, CDR2 YYNGEE, per germline. The CDR3 loop spans 18 amino acids. V lost 4 bases, J lost 0 bases, and 17 bases lay in between. The CDR3 region is CASSSSPGRYSGANVLTF. In nucleotides, the CDR3 is TGTGCCAGCAGCAGTAGCCCAGGAAGGTACTCTGGGGCCAACGTCCTGACTTTC.